The entry below describes one TCR beta chain. It has no known antigen specificity. Base qualities are not provided; no much larger clone lies one nucleotide away. Libraries were made using the immunoSEQ multiplex PCR assay. What TCRdb holds here is the immuneACCESS table cut down to in-frame rearrangements. Part of the clones is not present; checked against another copy, under half of the missing clones reflect an unresolved V gene, and the others are unexplained. This sample holds about 34,000 clones; about 85% were observed only once. The biggest ten clones account for about 3.4% of the sample. This specimen belongs to a study of PD-1 blockade in mismatch repair-deficient tumors (dated by TCRdb to 2016 to 2017). In the study overall: Between September 2013 and 2016, approximately 90 consecutive patients with around 11 mismatch repair-deficient cancer types, all previously treated and progressing, were enrolled in the trial. Deep sequencing of TCR CDR3 regions was used to track tumor-associated T cell clones in peripheral blood of patients responding to PD-1 blockade.

What the study reported, not specific to this receptor: Clones residing in the tumor, which were often undetectable in blood before treatment, expanded quickly after pembrolizumab and then contracted, generally before radiologic responses.

Mismatch repair deficiency was established in every enrolled patient by polymerase chain reaction or immunohistochemistry. A few patients who responded to pembrolizumab therapy underwent TCR sequencing. The phase II trial prospectively evaluated PD-1 blockade with pembrolizumab in advanced mismatch repair-deficient cancers, independent of tissue of origin. Serial peripheral blood T cell samples were collected before and at multiple times after starting PD-1 blockade. Blood sampling time points were reported as weeks after the first dose of pembrolizumab. The germline V gene specifies KGHSH as CDR1 and LQKENI as CDR2. The junction carries 11 bases between V and J, which are trimmed by 4 bases and 1 base respectively. Taken from cysteine to phenylalanine, the CDR3 has 14 residues. Only the CDR3 region is kept as DNA, spanning 42 bases read in frame from base 1.

The TCR was taken from an adult with mismatch repair-deficient cancer. The sample was PBMCs, taken around 6 weeks after starting pembrolizumab. The rearranged chain carries TRBV18 and TRBJ2-7, with an unclear D gene assignment. The sequenced DNA is TGTGCCAGCTCACGGAGCTTAGATTCCTACGAGCAGTACTTC. This sequence encodes CASSRSLDSYEQYF.